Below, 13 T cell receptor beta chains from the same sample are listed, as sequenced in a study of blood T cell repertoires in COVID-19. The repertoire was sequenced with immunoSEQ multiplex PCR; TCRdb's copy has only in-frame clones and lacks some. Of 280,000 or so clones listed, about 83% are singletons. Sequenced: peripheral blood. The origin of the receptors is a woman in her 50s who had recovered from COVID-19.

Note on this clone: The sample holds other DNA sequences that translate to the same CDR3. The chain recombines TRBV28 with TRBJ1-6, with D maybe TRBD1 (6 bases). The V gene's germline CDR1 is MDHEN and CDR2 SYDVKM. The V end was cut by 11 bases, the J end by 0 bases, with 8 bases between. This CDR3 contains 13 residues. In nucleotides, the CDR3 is TGTGCCGGGGGCGGCTCCTATAATTCACCCCTCCACTTT. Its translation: CAGGGSYNSPLHF.

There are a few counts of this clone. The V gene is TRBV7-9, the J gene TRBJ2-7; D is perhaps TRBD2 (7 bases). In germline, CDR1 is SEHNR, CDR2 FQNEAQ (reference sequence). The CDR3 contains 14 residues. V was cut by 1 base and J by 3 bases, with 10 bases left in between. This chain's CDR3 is CASSLEGGVYEQYF. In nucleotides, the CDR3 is TGTGCCAGCAGCTTAGAAGGGGGGGTCTACGAGCAGTACTTC.

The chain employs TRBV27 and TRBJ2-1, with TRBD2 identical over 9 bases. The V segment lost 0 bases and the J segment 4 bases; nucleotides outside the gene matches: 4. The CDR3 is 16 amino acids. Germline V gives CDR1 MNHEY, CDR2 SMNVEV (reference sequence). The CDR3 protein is CASSLSGTSLYNEQFF. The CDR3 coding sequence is TGTGCCAGCAGTTTATCCGGGACTAGCCTATACAATGAGCAGTTCTTC.

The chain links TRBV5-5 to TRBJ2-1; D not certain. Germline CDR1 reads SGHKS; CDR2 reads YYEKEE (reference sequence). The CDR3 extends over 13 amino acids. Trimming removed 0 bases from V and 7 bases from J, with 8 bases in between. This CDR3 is CASSLDRRNEQFF. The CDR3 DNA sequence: TGTGCCAGCAGCTTGGATCGGCGGAATGAGCAGTTCTTC.

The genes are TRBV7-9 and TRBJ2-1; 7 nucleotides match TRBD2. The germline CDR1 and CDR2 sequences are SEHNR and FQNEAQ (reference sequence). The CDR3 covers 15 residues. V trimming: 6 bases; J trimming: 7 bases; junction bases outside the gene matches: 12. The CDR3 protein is CASRLTSEGQNEQFF. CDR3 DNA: TGTGCCAGCAGGCTTACTAGCGAAGGCCAAAATGAGCAGTTCTTC.

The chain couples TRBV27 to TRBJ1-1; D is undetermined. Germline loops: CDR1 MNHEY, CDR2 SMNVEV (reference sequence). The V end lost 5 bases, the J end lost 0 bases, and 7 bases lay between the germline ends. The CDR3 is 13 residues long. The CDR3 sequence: CASSPSLNTEAFF. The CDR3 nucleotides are TGTGCCAGCAGTCCAAGCTTGAACACTGAAGCTTTCTTT.

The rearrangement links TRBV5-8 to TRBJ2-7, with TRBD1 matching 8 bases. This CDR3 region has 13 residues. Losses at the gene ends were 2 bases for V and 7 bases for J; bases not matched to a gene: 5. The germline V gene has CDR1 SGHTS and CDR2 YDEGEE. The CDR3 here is CASSFQGAGEQYF. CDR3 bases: TGTGCCAGCAGCTTCCAGGGGGCTGGTGAGCAGTACTTC.

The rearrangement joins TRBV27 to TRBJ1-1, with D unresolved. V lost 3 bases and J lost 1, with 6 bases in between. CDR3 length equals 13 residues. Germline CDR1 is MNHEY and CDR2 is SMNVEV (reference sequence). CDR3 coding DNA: TGTGCCAGCAGTTTTGAGGGGAACACTGAAGCTTTCTTT. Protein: CASSFEGNTEAFF.

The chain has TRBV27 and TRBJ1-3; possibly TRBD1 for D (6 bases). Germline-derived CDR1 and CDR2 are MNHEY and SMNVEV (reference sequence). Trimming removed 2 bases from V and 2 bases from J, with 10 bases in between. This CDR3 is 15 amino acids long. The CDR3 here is CASSLEGVAGNTIYF. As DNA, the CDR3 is TGTGCCAGCAGTTTAGAGGGGGTTGCTGGAAACACCATATATTTT.

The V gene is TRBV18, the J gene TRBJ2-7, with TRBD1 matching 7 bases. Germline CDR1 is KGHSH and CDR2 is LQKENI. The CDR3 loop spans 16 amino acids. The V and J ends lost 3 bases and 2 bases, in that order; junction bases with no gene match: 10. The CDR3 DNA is TGTGCCAGCTCACCGACAGGGAGCCGCCTTACCTACGAGCAGTACTTC. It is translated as CASSPTGSRLTYEQYF.

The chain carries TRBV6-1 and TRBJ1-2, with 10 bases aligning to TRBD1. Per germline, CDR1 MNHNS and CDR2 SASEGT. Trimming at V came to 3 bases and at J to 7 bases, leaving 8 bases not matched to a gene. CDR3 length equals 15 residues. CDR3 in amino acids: CASSDQGTGEAGYTF. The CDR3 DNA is TGTGCCAGCAGTGATCAGGGGACAGGGGAGGCTGGCTACACCTTC.

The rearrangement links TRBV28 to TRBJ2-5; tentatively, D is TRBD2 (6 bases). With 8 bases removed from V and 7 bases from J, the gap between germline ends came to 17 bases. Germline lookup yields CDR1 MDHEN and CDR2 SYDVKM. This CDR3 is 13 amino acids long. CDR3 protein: CASGHRDSWTQYF. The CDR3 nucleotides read TGTGCCAGCGGACACCGGGACTCTTGGACCCAGTACTTC.

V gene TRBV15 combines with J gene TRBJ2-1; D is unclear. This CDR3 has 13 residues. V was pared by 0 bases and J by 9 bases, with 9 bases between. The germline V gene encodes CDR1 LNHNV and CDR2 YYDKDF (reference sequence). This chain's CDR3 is CATSRDLSREQFF. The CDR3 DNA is TGTGCCACCAGCAGAGATCTGTCGCGTGAGCAGTTCTTC.